This entry concerns a single T cell receptor beta chain. This sample was taken from a study of T cell responses to AZD1222 COVID-19 vaccine. TCRdb's table, derived via immunoSEQ multiplex PCR, lists solely in-frame clones and lacks some. The sample yields roughly 200,000 clones, around 94% seen once. The receptor's source is an adult who received the MenACWY meningococcal vaccine as a control. The source was peripheral blood, collected 28 days after the second dose of the MenACWY control vaccine.

CDR3 nucleotides: TGTGCCAGCTCACCATGGGACAGGGACCGCAATCAGCCCCAGCATTTT. This codes for CASSPWDRDRNQPQHF. The chain has TRBV18 and TRBJ1-5; 9 bases map to TRBD1. This CDR3 spans 16 amino acids. Per the germline V gene, CDR1 is KGHSH and CDR2 is LQKENI. The junction had 4 bases not matched to a gene; V was cut back by 2 bases and J by 2 bases.